This T cell receptor (beta chain) is from a study of identical twins. The table lists this clonotype with many counts. One entry per CDR3 protein, called by TCRdb with MiXCR from the 5' RACE reads. Of about 530,000 distinct CDR3 sequences in the sample, about 20% were seen once. The CDR3 spans 12 residues. The germline V gene has CDR1 SGHRS and CDR2 YFSETQ. Trimming took 0 bases from V and 6 from J, leaving 4 bases between them. The data also belong to a second study, concerning yellow fever vaccine responses in identical twins.

The origin of this receptor is a woman between 18 and 29 years old in good health. The V gene is TRBV5-1, the J gene TRBJ2-1, with unresolved D. Sequenced material: CD4+ T cells sorted from blood. The chain's CDR3 is CASSLGLNEQFF. CDR3 DNA sequence: TGCGCCAGCAGCTTGGGCCTCAATGAGCAGTTCTTC.